The 5 T cell receptor beta chains reported below all come from one sample, sequenced in a study of blood T cells in healthy people across ages (dated by TCRdb to between 2015 and 2016). Receptor amplification or capture employed 5' RACE. Instrument on record: Illumina HiSeq 2500. The second PCR ran for about 7 to 11 cycles and used a J-beta primer mix along with a sample-barcoded 5' primer. In-frame beta chains were kept once TCRdb had trimmed the public reads at Q25 with fastp and called clones with MiXCR. CDR3 protein sequences are deduplicated, and each keeps its most common genes and DNA. The table for this sample lists 500,000 to 700,000 distinct CDR3 sequences; less than 35% of them were counted only once. The ten biggest clones cover 15% to 17% of the sample. Sequences were obtained from blood. The source of these receptors is a woman aged 80 or over in good health.

There are a few counts of this clonotype. The rearrangement links TRBV11-2 to TRBJ1-4, with 9 bases lining up with TRBD1. Trimming removed 7 bases from V and 0 bases from J; junction bases left unmatched: 6. Germline-derived CDR1 and CDR2 are SGHAT and FQNNGV. This CDR3 comprises 16 residues. CDR3 DNA: TGTGCCAGCACCCCAAGGACAGGGGCAACTAATGAAAAACTGTTTTTT. The encoded protein is CASTPRTGATNEKLFF.

This chain uses TRBV20-1 with TRBJ2-1, with 10 bases fitting TRBD2. CDR3 length: 15 amino acids. After removal of 3 bases from V and 13 bases from J, the junction contained 15 bases not matched to a gene. Germline values: CDR1 DFQATT, CDR2 SNEGSKA (reference sequence). CDR3 bases: TGCAGTGCTAGGGACCCAGCGGGGGGGCGAGAGACCCAGTTCTTC. This codes for CSARDPAGGRETQFF.

This clonotype was detected only a few times. The genes are TRBV28 and TRBJ1-4; TRBD1 matches 9 bases. Germline V gene data show CDR1 as MDHEN and CDR2 as SYDVKM. The CDR3 loop spans 15 amino acids. Trimming cost V 6 bases and J 4 bases; bases outside gene matches: 6. For the CDR3, the DNA is TGTGCCAGCAGCCGAGGACAGGGGAGTAATGAAAAACTGTTTTTT. This encodes CASSRGQGSNEKLFF.

This clonotype was picked up many times. The genes are TRBV20-1 and TRBJ2-1, with D unclear. The CDR3 has 15 amino acids. V shed 5 bases and J shed 1 base, with 15 bases lying between them. The germline V gene encodes CDR1 DFQATT and CDR2 SNEGSKA (reference sequence). The CDR3 DNA is TGCAGTGCTTCCTCAGGCCGCGGATCCTACAATGAGCAGTTCTTC. Amino acid sequence: CSASSGRGSYNEQFF.

This clonotype was picked up many times. V gene TRBV20-1 combines with J gene TRBJ2-1, with a tentative D call TRBD2 (5 bases). The CDR3 is 14 amino acids. CDR1 and CDR2 (germline): DFQATT, SNEGSKA (reference sequence). Trimming took 6 bases from V and 4 from J, leaving 16 bases between them. This CDR3 reads CSATVGGPYNEQFF. The CDR3 nucleotides read TGCAGTGCGACGGTAGGCGGGCCATACAATGAGCAGTTCTTC.